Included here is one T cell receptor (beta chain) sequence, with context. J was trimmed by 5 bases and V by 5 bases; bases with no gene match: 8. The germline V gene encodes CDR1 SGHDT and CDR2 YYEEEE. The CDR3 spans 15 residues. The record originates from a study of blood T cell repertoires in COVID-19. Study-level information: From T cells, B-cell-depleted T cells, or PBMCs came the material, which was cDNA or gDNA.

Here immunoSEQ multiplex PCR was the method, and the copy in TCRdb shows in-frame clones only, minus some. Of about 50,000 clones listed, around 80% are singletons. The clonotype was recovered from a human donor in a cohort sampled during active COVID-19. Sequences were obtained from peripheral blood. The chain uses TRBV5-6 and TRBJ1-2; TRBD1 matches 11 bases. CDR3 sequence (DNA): TGTGCCAGCAGTTTCGGGGACAGGGGGATTTATGGCTACACCTTC. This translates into CASSFGDRGIYGYTF.